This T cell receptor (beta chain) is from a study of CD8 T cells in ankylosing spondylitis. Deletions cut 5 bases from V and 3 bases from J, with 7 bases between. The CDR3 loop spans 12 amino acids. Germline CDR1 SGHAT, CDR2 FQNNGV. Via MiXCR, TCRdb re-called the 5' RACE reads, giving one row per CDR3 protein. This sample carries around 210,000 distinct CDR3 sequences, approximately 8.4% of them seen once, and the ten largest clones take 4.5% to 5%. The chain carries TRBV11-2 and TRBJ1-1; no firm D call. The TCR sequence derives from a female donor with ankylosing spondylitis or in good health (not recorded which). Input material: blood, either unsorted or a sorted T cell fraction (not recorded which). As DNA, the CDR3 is TGTGCCAGCAGCCGATCGGACACTGAAGCTTTCTTT. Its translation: CASSRSDTEAFF.